This TCR beta chain was captured in a study of CD8 T cells in Susac syndrome. This CDR3 comprises 18 residues. Germline-derived CDR1 and CDR2 are GTSNPN and SVGIG (reference sequence). Trimming cost V 1 base and J 3 bases, with 25 bases left between them. This clonotype was picked up a small number of times. The RNA, about 0.45 to 1 ug, was put through reverse transcription using random hexamers. TCRdb ran MiXCR on the immunoSEQ multiplex PCR reads and lists one entry per CDR3 protein. This table holds about 300,000 distinct CDR3 sequences, 70% to 90% found once. Sequencing was carried out using CD8+ T cells from PBMCs. This sequence originates from a human donor with multiple sclerosis. This chain connects TRBV30 to TRBJ2-7; D assignment may be TRBD1 or TRBD2 (6 bases each). The CDR3 DNA sequence: TGTGCCTGGAGTGCGCCAGGGGCGAAAGGGACTGGAGACTACGAGCAGTACTTC. Its translation: CAWSAPGAKGTGDYEQYF.